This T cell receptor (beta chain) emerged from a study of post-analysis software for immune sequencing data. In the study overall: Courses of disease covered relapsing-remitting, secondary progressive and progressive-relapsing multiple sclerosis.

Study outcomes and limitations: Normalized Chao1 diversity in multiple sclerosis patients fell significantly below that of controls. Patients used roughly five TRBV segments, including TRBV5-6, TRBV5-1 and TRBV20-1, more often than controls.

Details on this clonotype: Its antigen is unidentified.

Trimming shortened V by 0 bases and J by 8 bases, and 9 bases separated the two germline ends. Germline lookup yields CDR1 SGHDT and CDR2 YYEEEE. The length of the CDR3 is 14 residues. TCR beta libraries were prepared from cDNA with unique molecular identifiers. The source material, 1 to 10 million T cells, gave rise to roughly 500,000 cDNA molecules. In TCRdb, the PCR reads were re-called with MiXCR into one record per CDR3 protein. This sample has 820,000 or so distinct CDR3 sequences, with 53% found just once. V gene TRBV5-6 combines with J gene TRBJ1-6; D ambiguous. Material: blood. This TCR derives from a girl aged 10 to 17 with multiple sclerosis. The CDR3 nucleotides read TGTGCCAGCAGCTTGGGGCCGGTGGATTCACCCCTCCACTTT. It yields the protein CASSLGPVDSPLHF.